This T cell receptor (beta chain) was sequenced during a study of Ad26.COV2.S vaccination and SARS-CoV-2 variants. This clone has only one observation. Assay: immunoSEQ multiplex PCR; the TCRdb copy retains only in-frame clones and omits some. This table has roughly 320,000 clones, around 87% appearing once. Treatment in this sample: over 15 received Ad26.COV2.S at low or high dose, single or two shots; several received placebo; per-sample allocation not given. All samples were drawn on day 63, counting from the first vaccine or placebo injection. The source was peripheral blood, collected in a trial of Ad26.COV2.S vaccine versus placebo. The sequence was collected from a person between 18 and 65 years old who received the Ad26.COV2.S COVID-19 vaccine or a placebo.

The CDR3 sequence: CASSLGYPEGADTQYF. The DNA for the CDR3 is TGCGCCAGCAGCTTGGGCTACCCCGAAGGGGCAGATACGCAGTATTTT. V usage is TRBV5-1 and J usage is TRBJ2-3, with D maybe TRBD1 (5 bases). V lost 0 bases to trimming and J lost 4 bases, with 15 bases between them. CDR3 length: 16 residues. The germline V gene encodes CDR1 SGHRS and CDR2 YFSETQ.